This TCR beta chain came from a study of naive and memory T cell subsets. Study observations and caveats: Gini index rose across naive, CM, EM and EMRA in CD4 and CD8. In naive cells, over 90% of TCR sequences were seen only once.

The beta constant-region primer was an equimolar mix of two oligonucleotides covering TRBC1 and TRBC2. Using its own MiXCR run on the UMI-ligation and nested PCR reads, TCRdb lists one record per CDR3 protein. The profile shows about 21,000 distinct CDR3 sequences, 8% to 13% of them singletons. By share of the sample, this clonotype is medium-sized. Its antigen is currently unknown. V was trimmed by 4 bases and J by 3 bases, leaving 7 bases between them. Germline-derived CDR1 and CDR2 are SGHVS and FQNEAQ. CDR3 length: 12 amino acids. Cells stained for CD3, CD4, CD8, CD45RA and CD27 were sorted into four subsets.

This chain joins TRBV7-8 and TRBJ2-7; D possibly corresponds to TRBD1 (6 bases). Sequencing was carried out using central memory CD8+ T cells from blood. The receptor's source is a human donor in good health. The CDR3 DNA reads as TGTGCCAGCAGCTCACAGGGCTACGAGCAGTACTTC. This gives the protein CASSSQGYEQYF.